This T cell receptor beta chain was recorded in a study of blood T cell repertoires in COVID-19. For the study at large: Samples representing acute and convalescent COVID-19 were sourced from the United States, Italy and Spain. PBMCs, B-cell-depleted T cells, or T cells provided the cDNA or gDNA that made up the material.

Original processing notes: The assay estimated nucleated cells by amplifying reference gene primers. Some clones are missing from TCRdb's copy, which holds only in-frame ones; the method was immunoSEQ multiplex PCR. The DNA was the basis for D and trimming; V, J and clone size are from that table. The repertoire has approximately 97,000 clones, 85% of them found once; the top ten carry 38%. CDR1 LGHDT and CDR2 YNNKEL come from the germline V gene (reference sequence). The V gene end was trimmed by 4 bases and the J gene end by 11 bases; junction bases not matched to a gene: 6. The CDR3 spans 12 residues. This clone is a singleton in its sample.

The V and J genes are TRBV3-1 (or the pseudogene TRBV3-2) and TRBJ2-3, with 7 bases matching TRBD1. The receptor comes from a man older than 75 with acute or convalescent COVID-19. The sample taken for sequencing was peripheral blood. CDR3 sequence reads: CASSPRTGGQYF. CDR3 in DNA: TGTGCCAGCAGCCCCCGGACAGGTGGGCAGTATTTT.